The sequence of this T cell receptor (beta chain) was determined in a study of OX40 agonist ivuxolimab in advanced cancers. General study results and limits: Antigen specificity was not determined for the expanded peripheral T cells.

For this clone: Its antigen is as yet unknown.

Measured with immunoSEQ multiplex PCR; TCRdb has only the in-frame clones, and not every one. The data hold roughly 100,000 clones, with approximately 86% observed a single time. Exclusion applied to patients with autoimmune disease history or systemic immunosuppression. Material: CD4+ or CD8+ T cells sorted from blood, obtained in a trial of the OX40 agonist ivuxolimab. This sequence originates from an adult with an advanced solid tumor such as melanoma, head and neck, liver or kidney cancer.

The CDR3 here is CASSPGTGAYEQYF. CDR3 DNA: TGTGCCAGCAGCCCCGGGACAGGTGCCTACGAGCAGTACTTC. This chain links TRBV13 with TRBJ2-7, with TRBD1 matching over 8 bases. Per germline, CDR1 PRHDT and CDR2 FYEKMQ (reference sequence). The CDR3 covers 14 residues. V shed 5 bases, J shed 2 bases, and the junction held 5 bases outside the gene matches.